The 10 T cell receptor beta chains listed next were all sequenced from one sample in a study of blood T cell repertoires in COVID-19. The assay was immunoSEQ multiplex PCR, and TCRdb's table has in-frame clones only and misses some. The sample contains 180,000 or so clones, around 80% of which appear only once. The sample taken for sequencing was peripheral blood. These receptors originate from a woman aged 70-85 years with COVID-19, enrolled during active disease.

This rearrangement joins TRBV5-3 to TRBJ1-3; D gene unclear. TRBV5-3 is identified as an open reading frame with a role that is uncertain. V was shortened by 8 bases and J by 1 base, with 16 bases between the two germline ends. CDR3 length: 15 residues. The CDR3 coding sequence is TGTGCCAGGACCGACTTACCGCGATCTGGAAACACCATATATTTT. Translated: CARTDLPRSGNTIYF.

This sequence joins TRBV7-3 and TRBJ2-1, with 10 bases identical to TRBD2. Germline trimming cut 1 base from V and 3 bases from J; bases unmatched to any gene: 6. The CDR3 covers 17 residues. CDR1 and CDR2 (germline): SGHTA, FQGTGA. The CDR3 bases are TGTGCCAGCAGCTTAATGACCGGGACTAGCGTCTACAATGAGCAGTTCTTC. Protein sequence: CASSLMTGTSVYNEQFF.

The chain employs TRBV6-4 and TRBJ1-5; maybe TRBD1 (5 bases). The CDR3 length is 15 residues. Germline V lookup: CDR1 MRHNA, CDR2 SNTAGT. V was clipped by 7 bases and J by 2 bases, with 15 bases between them. The CDR3 spells CASTMGGRGNQPQHF. For the CDR3, the DNA is TGTGCCAGCACCATGGGGGGGAGGGGCAATCAGCCCCAGCATTTT.

The chain combines TRBV18 with TRBJ2-7, with TRBD1 matching 7 bases. V dropped 3 bases and J dropped 6; count of bases not matched to a gene: 11. The CDR3 contains 15 residues. Germline values: CDR1 KGHSH, CDR2 LQKENI. The CDR3 coding sequence is TGTGCCAGCTCACCCGAGACAGGGTCCCTTCTCGAGCAGTACTTC. As protein: CASSPETGSLLEQYF. Looking up the rest from reference TRBV18 and TRBJ2-7 gives the full variable domain: NAGVMQNPRHLVRRRGQEARLRCSPMKGHSHVYWYRQLPEEGLKFMVYLQKENIIDESGMPKERFSAEFPKEGPSILRIQQVVRGDSAAYFCASSPETGSLLEQYFGPGTRLTVT.

V is TRBV4-1 and J is TRBJ2-2; D is unclear. The CDR3 covers 12 residues. Trimming took 8 bases from V and 1 from J, leaving 5 bases between them. CDR1 is MGHRA, CDR2 YSYEKL, per germline. DNA of the CDR3: TGCGCCAGCTCAGAGAACACCGGGGAGCTGTTTTTT. Encoded protein: CASSENTGELFF.

V usage is TRBV9 and J usage is TRBJ2-1, with D possibly matching TRBD2 (6 bases). V was cut by 0 bases and J by 4 bases, with 20 bases left in between. This CDR3 contains 18 residues. Looked up from germline, CDR1 is SGDLS and CDR2 is YYNGEE. This chain's CDR3 is CASSVETTAGPPYNEQFF. The DNA of the CDR3 is TGTGCCAGCAGCGTAGAAACTACCGCGGGGCCCCCTTACAATGAGCAGTTCTTC.

V and J are TRBV19 and TRBJ1-2; D remains ambiguous. The germline V gene encodes CDR1 LNHDA and CDR2 SQIVND (reference sequence). CDR3 length equals 13 residues. Deletions cut 1 base from V and 4 bases from J, with 7 bases between. CDR3 sequence: CASSIGTAYGYTF. The CDR3 DNA follows: TGTGCCAGTAGTATAGGTACAGCCTATGGCTACACCTTC.

V and J are TRBV28 and TRBJ1-3, with 8 bases identical to TRBD1. This CDR3 has 15 residues. Trimming took 7 bases from V and 4 from J; bases not matched to a gene: 9. The germline V gene has CDR1 MDHEN and CDR2 SYDVKM. The CDR3 bases are TGTGCCAGCACTCCGAGGACAGGGTCCGGAAACACCATATATTTT. Encoded protein: CASTPRTGSGNTIYF.

The chain joins TRBV2 to TRBJ1-4; 7 nucleotides match TRBD1. The CDR3 is 14 amino acids. Germline CDR1 and CDR2: SNHLY and FYNNEI. Germline trimming cut 7 bases from V and 5 bases from J; bases unmatched to any gene: 7. The CDR3, as DNA: TGTGCCAGCACCGAGGACAGGAGGAATGAAAAACTGTTTTTT. As protein: CASTEDRRNEKLFF.

V usage is TRBV28 and J usage is TRBJ1-2; D not certain. The CDR3 covers 14 residues. Trimming took 1 base from V and 0 from J, leaving 6 bases between them. The V gene's germline CDR1 is MDHEN and CDR2 SYDVKM. CDR3 loop: CASSLYSSNYGYTF. Written as DNA, the CDR3 is TGTGCCAGCAGTTTATACAGTTCTAACTATGGCTACACCTTC.